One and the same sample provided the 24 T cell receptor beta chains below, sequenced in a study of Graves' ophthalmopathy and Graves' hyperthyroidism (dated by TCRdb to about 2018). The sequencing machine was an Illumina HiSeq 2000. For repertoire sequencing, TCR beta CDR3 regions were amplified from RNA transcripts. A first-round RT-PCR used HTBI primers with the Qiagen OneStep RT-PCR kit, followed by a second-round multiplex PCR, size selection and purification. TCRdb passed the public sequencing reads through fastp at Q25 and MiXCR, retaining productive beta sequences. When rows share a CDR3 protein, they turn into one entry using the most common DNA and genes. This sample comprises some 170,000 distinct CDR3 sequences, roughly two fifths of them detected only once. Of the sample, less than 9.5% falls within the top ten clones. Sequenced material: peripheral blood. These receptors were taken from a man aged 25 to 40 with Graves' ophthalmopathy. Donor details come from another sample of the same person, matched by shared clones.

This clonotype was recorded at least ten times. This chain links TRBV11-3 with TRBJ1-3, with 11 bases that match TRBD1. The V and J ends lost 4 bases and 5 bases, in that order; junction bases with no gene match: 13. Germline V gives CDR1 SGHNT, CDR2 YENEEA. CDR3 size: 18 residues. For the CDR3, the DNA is TGTGCCAGCAGCTATCGGACAGGGGGCCCTGAAAGTAGAAACACCATATATTTT. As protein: CASSYRTGGPESRNTIYF.

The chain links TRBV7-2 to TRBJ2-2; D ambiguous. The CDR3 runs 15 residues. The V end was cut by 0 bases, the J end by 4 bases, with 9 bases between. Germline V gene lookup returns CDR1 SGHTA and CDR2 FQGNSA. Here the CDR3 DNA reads TGTGCCAGCAGCTTAGCGGTTTGGAGCACCGGGGAGCTGTTTTTT. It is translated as CASSLAVWSTGELFF.

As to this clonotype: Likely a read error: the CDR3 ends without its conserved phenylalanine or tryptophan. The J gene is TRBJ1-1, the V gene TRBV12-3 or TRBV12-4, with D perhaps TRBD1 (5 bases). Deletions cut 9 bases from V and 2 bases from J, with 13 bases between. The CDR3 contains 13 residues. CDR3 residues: CASRGSPNTEAFS. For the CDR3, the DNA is TGTGCCAGTAGGGGCTCCCCTAACACTGAAGCTTTCTCT.

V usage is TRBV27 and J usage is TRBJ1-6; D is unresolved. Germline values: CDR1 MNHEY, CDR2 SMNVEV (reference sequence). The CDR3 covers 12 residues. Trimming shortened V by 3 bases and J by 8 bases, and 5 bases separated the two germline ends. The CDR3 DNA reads TGTGCCAGCAGTTTTCTTGATTCACCCCTCCACTTT. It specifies CASSFLDSPLHF.

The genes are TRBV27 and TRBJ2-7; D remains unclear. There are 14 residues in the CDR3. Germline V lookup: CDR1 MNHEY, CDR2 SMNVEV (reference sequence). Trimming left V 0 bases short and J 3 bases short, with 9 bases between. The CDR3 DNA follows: TGTGCCAGCAGTTTATCGTTTGGCTTCTACGAGCAGTACTTC. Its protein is CASSLSFGFYEQYF.

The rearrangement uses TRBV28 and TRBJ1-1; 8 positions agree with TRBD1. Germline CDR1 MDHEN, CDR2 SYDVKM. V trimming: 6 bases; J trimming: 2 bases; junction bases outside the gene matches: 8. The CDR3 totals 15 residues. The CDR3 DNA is TGTGCCAGCAGCCGGCAGGGGGCCGGAAACACTGAAGCTTTCTTT. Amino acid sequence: CASSRQGAGNTEAFF.

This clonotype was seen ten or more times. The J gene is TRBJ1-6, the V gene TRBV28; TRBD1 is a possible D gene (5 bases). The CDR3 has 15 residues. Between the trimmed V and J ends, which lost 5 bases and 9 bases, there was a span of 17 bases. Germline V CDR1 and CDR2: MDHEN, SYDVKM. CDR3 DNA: TGTGCCAGCAGTCCCCCGTGGAGGGGAGGTTCACCCCTCCACTTT. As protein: CASSPPWRGGSPLHF.

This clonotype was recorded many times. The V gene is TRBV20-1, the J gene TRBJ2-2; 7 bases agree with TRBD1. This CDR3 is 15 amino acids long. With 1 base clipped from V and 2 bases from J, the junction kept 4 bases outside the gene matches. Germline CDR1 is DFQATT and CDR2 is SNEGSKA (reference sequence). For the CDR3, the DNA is TGCAGTGCTAGAGGGACAGGCGCCAACACCGGGGAGCTGTTTTTT. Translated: CSARGTGANTGELFF.

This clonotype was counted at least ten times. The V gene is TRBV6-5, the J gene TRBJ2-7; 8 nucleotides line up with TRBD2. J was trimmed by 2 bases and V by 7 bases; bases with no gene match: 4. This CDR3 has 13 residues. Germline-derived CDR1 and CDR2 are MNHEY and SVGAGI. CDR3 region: CASTREAPYEQYF. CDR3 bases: TGTGCCAGCACGCGGGAGGCACCCTACGAGCAGTACTTC.

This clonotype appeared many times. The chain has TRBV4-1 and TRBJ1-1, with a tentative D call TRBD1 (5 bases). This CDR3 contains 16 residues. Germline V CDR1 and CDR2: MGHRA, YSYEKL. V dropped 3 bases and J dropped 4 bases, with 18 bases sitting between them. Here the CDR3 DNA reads TGCGCCAGCAGCCAGAGGGGCCCCGGAGGCGCCACTGAAGCTTTCTTT. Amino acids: CASSQRGPGGATEAFF.

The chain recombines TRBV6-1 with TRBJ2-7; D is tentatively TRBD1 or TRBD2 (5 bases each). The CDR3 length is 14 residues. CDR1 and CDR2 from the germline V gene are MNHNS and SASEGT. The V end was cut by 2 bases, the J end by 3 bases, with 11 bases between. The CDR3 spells CASSELGRFYEQYF. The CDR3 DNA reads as TGTGCCAGCAGTGAACTGGGACGGTTCTACGAGCAGTACTTC.

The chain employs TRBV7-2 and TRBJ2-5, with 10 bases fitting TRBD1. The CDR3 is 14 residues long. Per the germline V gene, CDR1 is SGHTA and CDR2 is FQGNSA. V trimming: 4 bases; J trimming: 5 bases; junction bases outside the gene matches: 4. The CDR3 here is CASSWDRGWETQYF. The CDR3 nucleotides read TGTGCCAGCAGCTGGGACAGGGGATGGGAGACCCAGTACTTC.

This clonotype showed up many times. The CDR3 reads CASSLPRMNTEAFF. For the CDR3, the DNA is TGTGCCAGTAGTCTTCCCAGGATGAACACTGAAGCTTTCTTT. This chain connects TRBV19 to TRBJ1-1; D unresolved. This CDR3 is built from 14 residues. Germline-derived CDR1 and CDR2 are LNHDA and SQIVND (reference sequence). With 5 bases removed from V and 0 bases from J, the gap between germline ends came to 10 bases.

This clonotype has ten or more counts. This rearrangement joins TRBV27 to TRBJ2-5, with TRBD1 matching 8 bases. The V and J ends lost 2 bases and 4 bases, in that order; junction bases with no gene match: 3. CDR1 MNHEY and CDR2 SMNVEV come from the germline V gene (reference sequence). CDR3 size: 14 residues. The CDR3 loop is CASSLAGQGETQYF. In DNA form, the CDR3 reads TGTGCCAGCAGTTTAGCTGGACAGGGAGAGACCCAGTACTTC.

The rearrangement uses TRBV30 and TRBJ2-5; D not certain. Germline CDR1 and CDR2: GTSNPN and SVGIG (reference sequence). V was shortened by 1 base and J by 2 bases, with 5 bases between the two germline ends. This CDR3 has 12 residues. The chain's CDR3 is CAWSELQETQYF. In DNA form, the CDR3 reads TGTGCCTGGAGTGAACTGCAAGAGACCCAGTACTTC.

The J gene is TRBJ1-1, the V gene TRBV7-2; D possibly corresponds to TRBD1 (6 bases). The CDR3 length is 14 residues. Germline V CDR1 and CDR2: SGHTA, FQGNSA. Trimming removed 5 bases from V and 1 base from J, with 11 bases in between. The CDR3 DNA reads TGTGCCAGCAGCATTACAGGGACGAACACTGAAGCTTTCTTT. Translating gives CASSITGTNTEAFF.

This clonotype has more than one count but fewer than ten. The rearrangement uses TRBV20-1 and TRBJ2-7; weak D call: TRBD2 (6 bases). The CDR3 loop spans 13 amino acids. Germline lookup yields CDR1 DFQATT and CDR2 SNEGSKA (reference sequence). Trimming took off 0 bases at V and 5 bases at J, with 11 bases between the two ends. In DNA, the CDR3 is TGCAGTGCTAGAGATCGTTGGGGGGACGAGCAGTACTTC. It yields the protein CSARDRWGDEQYF.

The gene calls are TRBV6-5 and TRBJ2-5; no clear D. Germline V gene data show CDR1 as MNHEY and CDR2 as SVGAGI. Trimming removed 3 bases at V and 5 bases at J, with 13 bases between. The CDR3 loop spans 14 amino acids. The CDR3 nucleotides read TGTGCCAGCAGTTATGATCCTGTCTCTGAGACCCAGTACTTC. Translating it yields CASSYDPVSETQYF.

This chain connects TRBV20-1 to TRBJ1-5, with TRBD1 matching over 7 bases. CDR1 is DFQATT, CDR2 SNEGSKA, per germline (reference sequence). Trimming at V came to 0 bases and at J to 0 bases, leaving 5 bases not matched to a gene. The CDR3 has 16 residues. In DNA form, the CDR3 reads TGCAGTGCTAGAGATCCGGGACAGCATAGCAATCAGCCCCAGCATTTT. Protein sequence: CSARDPGQHSNQPQHF.

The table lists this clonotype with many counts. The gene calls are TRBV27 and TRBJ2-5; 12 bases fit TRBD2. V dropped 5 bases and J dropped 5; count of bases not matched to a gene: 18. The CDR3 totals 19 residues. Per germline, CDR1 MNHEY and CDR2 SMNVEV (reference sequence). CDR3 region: CASSTRLSSTSGRLETQYF. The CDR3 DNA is TGTGCCAGCAGTACCCGACTCTCCTCGACTAGCGGGAGACTCGAGACCCAGTACTTC.

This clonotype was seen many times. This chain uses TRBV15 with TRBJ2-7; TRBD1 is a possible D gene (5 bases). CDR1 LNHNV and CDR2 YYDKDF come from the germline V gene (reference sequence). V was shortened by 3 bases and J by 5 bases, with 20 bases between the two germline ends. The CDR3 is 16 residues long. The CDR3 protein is CATSRTDAPARNEQYF. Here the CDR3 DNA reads TGTGCCACCAGCAGGACAGATGCCCCAGCTCGGAACGAGCAGTACTTC.

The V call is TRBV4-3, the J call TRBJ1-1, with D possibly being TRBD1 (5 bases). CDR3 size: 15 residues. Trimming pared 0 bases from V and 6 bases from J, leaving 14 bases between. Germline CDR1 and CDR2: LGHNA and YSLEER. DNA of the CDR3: TGCGCCAGCAGCCAAGACGACGTCCAGGGTGCTGAAGCTTTCTTT. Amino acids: CASSQDDVQGAEAFF.

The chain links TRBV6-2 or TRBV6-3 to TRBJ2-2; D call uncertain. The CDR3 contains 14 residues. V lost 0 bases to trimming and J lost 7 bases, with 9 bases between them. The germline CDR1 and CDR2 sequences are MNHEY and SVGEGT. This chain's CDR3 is CASSYSRRLGELFF. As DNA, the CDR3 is TGTGCCAGCAGTTACTCGAGAAGGCTCGGGGAGCTGTTTTTT.

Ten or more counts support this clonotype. CDR3 in amino acids: CASSLGWDTNQPQHF. The DNA of the CDR3 is TGTGCCAGCAGTTTAGGGTGGGACACCAATCAGCCCCAGCATTTT. The chain uses TRBV12-3 or TRBV12-4 and TRBJ1-5, with D tentatively TRBD1 (6 bases). The CDR3 loop spans 15 amino acids. Between the trimmed V and J ends, which lost 1 base and 3 bases, there was a span of 10 bases.